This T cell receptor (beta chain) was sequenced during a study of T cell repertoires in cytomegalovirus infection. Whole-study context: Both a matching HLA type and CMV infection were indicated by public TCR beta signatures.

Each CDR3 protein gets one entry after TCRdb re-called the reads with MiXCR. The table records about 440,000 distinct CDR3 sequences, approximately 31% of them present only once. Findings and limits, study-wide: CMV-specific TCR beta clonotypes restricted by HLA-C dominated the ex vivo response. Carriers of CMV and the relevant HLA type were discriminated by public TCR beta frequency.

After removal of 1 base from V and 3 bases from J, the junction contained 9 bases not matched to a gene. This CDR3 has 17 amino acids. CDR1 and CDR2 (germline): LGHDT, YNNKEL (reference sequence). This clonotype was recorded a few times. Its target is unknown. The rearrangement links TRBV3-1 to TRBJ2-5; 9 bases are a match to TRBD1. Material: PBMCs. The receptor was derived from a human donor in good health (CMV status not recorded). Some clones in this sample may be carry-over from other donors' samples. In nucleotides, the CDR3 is TGTGCCAGCAGCCAAGGTTGGACAGGGGCGGTGAAAGAGACCCAGTACTTC. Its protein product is CASSQGWTGAVKETQYF.